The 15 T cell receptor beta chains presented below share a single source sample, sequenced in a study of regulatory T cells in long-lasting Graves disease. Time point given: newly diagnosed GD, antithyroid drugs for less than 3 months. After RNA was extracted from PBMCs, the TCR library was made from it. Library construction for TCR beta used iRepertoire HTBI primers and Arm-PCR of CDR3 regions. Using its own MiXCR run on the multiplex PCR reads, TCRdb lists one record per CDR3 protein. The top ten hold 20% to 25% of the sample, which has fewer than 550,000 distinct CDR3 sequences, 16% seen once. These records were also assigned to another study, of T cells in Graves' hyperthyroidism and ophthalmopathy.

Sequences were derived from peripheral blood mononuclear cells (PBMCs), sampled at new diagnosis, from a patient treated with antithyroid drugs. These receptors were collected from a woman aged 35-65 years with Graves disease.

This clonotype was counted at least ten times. CDR3 loop: CASNLLVEAAGELFF. The CDR3 region has the DNA TGTGCCAGCAACTTACTAGTAGAGGCAGCCGGGGAGCTGTTTTTT. The chain carries TRBV6-1 and TRBJ2-2; the D gene is possibly TRBD2 (5 bases). Germline V gives CDR1 MNHNS, CDR2 SASEGT. Trimming stripped 7 bases from V and 6 bases from J, with 18 bases between. This CDR3 has 15 residues.

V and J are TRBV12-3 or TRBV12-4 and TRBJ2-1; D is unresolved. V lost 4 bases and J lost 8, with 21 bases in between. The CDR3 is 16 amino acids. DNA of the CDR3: TGTGCCAGCAGTTCTCCTTCGCCCGAAGGGTACGATGAGCAGTTCTTC. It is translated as CASSSPSPEGYDEQFF.

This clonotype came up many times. In DNA form, the CDR3 reads TGTGCCAGCAGATACAGGAGCCCGAACACTGAAGCTTTCTTT. Amino acids: CASRYRSPNTEAFF. V and J are TRBV28 and TRBJ1-1; D might be TRBD1 (5 bases). V was trimmed by 6 bases and J by 1 base, leaving 12 bases between them. The CDR3 runs to 14 residues. CDR1 MDHEN and CDR2 SYDVKM come from the germline V gene. The complete variable domain, with remaining parts taken from reference TRBV28 and TRBJ1-1, reads DVKVTQSSRYLVKRTGEKVFLECVQDMDHENMFWYRQDPGLGLRLIYFSYDVKMKEKGDIPEGYSVSREKKERFSLILESASTNQTSMYLCASRYRSPNTEAFFGQGTRLTVV.

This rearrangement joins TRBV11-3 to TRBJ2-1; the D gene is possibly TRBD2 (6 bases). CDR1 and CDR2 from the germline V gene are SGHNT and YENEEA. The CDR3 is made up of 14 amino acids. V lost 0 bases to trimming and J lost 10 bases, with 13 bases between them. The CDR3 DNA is TGTGCCAGCAGCTTAGATTCGGAGGGTATCGAGCAGTTCTTC. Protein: CASSLDSEGIEQFF.

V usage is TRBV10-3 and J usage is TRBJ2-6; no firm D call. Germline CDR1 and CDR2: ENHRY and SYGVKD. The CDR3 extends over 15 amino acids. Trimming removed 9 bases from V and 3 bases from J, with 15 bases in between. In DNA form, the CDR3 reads TGTGCCATACCGGGCCCTAAGGATGGGGCCAACGTCCTGACTTTC. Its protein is CAIPGPKDGANVLTF.

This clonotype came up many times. As DNA, the CDR3 is TGTGCCAGCAGTCCAATACTAGCGGTAGCCTACAATGAGCAGTTCTTC. The encoded protein is CASSPILAVAYNEQFF. J is TRBJ2-1 and V is TRBV6-1, with 8 positions matching TRBD2. CDR1 is MNHNS and CDR2 is SASEGT in the germline V gene. CDR3 size: 16 residues. V was pared by 5 bases and J by 2 bases, with 8 bases of the junction left unmatched.

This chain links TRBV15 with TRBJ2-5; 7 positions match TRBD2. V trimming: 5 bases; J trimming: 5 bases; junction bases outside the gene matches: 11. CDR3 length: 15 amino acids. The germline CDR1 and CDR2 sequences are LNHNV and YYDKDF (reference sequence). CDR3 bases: TGTGCCACCAGCCCCCAGGGACTACTCTGGGAGACCCAGTACTTC. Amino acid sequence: CATSPQGLLWETQYF.

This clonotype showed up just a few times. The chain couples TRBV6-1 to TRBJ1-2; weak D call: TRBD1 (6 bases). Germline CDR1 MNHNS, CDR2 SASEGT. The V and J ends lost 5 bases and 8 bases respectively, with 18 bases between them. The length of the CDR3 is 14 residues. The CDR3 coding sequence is TGTGCCAGCAGTCCAGAACTCAGGGGATGGGGCTACACCTTC. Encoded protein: CASSPELRGWGYTF.

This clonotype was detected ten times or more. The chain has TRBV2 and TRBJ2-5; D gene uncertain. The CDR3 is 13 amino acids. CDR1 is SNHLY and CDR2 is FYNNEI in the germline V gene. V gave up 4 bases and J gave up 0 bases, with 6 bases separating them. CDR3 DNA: TGTGCCAGCAGTGGTCCTAACCAAGAGACCCAGTACTTC. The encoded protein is CASSGPNQETQYF.

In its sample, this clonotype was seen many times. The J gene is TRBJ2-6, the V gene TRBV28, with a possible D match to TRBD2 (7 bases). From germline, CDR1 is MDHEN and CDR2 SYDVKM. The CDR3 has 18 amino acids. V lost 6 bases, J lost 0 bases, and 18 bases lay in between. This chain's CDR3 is CASRPIPGGSSGANVLTF. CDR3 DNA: TGTGCCAGCAGACCCATCCCGGGGGGCAGCTCTGGGGCCAACGTCCTGACTTTC.

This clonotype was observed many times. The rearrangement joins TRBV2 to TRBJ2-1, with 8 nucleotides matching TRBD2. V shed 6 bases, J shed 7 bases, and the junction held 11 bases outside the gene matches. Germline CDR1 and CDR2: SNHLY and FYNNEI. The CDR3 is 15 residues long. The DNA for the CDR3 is TGTGCCAGCAGCGCCTCCTCCGGGACTAGTAATGAGCAGTTCTTC. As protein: CASSASSGTSNEQFF.

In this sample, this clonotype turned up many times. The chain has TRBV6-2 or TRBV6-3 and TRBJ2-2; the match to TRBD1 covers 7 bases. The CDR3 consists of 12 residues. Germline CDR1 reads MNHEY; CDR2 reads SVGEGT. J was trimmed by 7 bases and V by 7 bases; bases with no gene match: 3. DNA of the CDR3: TGTGCCAGCACTCCAGGGGGCGGGGAGCTGTTTTTT. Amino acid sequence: CASTPGGGELFF.

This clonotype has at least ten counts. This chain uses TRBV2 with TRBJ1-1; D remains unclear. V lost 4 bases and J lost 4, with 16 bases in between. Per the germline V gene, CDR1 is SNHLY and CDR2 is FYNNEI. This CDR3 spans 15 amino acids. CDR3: CASSGVANERTEAFF. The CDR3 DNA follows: TGTGCCAGCAGTGGCGTGGCAAACGAACGCACTGAAGCTTTCTTT.

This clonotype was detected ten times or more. CDR3 sequence: CASSQDRRGSDGYTF. Here the CDR3 DNA reads TGTGCCAGCAGCCAAGATCGTAGGGGATCGGATGGCTACACCTTC. V and J are TRBV3-1 and TRBJ1-2; D is perhaps TRBD1 (5 bases). The CDR3 has 15 residues. Trimming took off 0 bases at V and 6 bases at J, with 14 bases between the two ends. CDR1 is LGHDT, CDR2 YNNKEL, per germline (reference sequence).

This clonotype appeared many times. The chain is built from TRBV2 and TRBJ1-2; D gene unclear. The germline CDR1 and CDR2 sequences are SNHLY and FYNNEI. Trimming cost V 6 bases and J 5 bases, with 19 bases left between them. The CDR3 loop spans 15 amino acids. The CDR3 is CASSLRSPRWYGYTF. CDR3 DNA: TGTGCCAGCAGCCTCAGGAGTCCACGATGGTATGGCTACACCTTC.